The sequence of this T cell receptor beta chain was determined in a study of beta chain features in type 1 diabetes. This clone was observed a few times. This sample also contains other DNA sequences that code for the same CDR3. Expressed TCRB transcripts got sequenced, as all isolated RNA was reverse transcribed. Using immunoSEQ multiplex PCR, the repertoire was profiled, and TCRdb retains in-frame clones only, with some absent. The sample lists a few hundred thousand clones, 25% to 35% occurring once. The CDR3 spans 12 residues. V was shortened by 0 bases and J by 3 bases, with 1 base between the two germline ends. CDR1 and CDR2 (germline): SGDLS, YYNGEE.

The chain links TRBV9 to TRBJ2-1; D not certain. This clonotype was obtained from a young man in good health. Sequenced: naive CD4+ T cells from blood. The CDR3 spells CASSVDYNEQFF. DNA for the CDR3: TGTGCCAGCAGCGTAGACTACAATGAGCAGTTCTTC.